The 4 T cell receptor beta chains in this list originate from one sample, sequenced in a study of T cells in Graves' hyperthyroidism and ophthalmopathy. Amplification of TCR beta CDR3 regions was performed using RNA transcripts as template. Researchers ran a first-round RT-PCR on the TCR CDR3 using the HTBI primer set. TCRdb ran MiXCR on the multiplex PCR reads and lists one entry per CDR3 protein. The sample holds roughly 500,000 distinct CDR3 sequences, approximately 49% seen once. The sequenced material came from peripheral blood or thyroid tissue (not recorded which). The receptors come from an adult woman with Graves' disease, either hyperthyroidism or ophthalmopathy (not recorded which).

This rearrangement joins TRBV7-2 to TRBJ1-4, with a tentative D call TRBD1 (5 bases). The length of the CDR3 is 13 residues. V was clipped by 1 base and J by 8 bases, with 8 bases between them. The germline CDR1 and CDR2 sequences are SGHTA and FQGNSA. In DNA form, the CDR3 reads TGTGCCAGCAGCTTAGTTCGGGGGGAAAAACTGTTTTTT. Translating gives CASSLVRGEKLFF.

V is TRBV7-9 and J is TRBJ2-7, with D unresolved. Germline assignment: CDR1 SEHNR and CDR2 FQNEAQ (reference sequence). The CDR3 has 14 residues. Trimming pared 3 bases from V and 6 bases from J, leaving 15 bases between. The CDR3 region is CASSLQRNPSEQYF. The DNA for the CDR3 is TGTGCCAGCAGCTTGCAGCGCAATCCCTCCGAGCAGTACTTC.

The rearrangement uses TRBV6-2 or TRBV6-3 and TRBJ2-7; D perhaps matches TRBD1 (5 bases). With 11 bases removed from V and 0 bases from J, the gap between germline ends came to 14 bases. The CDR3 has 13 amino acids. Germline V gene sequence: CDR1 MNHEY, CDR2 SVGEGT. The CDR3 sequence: CASRGALSYEQYF. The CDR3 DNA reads TGTGCCTCAAGGGGTGCCCTCTCCTACGAGCAGTACTTC.

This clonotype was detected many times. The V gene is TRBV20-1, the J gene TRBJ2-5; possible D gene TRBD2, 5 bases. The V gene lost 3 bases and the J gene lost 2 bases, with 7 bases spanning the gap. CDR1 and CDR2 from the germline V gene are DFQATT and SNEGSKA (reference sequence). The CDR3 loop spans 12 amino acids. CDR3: CSARDLQETQYF. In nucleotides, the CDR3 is TGCAGTGCTAGGGACTTGCAAGAGACCCAGTACTTC.